Below are 10 T cell receptor beta chains sequenced from a single sample in a study of cytomegalovirus exposure and HLA in healthy donors (dated by TCRdb to the late 2010s). Receptor libraries were prepared by the immunoSEQ multiplex PCR assay. For the multiplex PCR, a mixture combining 60 forward primers for TCR Vbeta segments and 13 reverse primers for TCR Jbeta segments was used. The table was pulled from immuneACCESS by TCRdb, which kept in-frame rearrangements only. Such tables lose some clones; where checked, under half of the loss comes from unresolved V genes, and the rest has no known cause. In this sample the table shows 150,000 or so clones, about 88% of which occur a single time. About 2.1% of the sample is taken by the ten largest. Input material: PBMCs. The receptors stem from a woman between 18 and 29 years old in good health and CMV-seronegative.

The V call is TRBV7-9, the J call TRBJ2-7; a possible D gene is TRBD2 (5 bases). The CDR3 is 14 residues long. Germline V gene lookup returns CDR1 SEHNR and CDR2 FQNEAQ (reference sequence). With 6 bases removed from V and 3 bases from J, the gap between germline ends came to 15 bases. In DNA, the CDR3 is TGTGCCAGCAGTCCCGCAGGTGAGGGCTACGAGCAGTACTTC. Protein: CASSPAGEGYEQYF.

The chain has TRBV5-4 and TRBJ1-2, with 10 nucleotides matching TRBD1. The CDR3 is made up of 14 amino acids. The junction had 4 bases not matched to a gene; V was cut back by 2 bases and J by 6 bases. From germline, CDR1 is SGHNT and CDR2 YYREEE (reference sequence). The CDR3 DNA is TGTGCCAGCAGCTTACTCGGGACAGGGGATGGCTACACCTTC. It is translated as CASSLLGTGDGYTF.

The CDR3 loop reads CASTTGFRYNEQFF. The DNA for the CDR3 is TGTGCCAGCACGACAGGGTTCCGGTACAATGAGCAGTTCTTC. This chain joins TRBV27 and TRBJ2-1, with TRBD1 matching over 7 bases. Germline V gene sequence: CDR1 MNHEY, CDR2 SMNVEV (reference sequence). The CDR3 covers 14 residues. V was clipped by 7 bases and J by 4 bases; unmatched bases: 7.

The J gene is TRBJ2-7, the V gene TRBV19, with 11 positions matching TRBD2. The CDR3 covers 15 residues. J gave up 2 bases and V 4 bases, and 4 bases lay outside the gene matches. The germline V gene has CDR1 LNHDA and CDR2 SQIVND (reference sequence). In DNA, the CDR3 is TGTGCCAGTAGTACCATGGGACTAGCGGCCTACGAGCAGTACTTC. Translating gives CASSTMGLAAYEQYF.

The rearrangement links TRBV2 to TRBJ2-7, with D tentatively TRBD2 (5 bases). Trimming stripped 3 bases from V and 3 bases from J, with 15 bases between. This CDR3 is 15 amino acids long. Germline values: CDR1 SNHLY, CDR2 FYNNEI. CDR3 DNA sequence: TGTGCCAGCAGTGAGGCAACCTCGGGGTTCTACGAGCAGTACTTC. This gives the protein CASSEATSGFYEQYF.

The chain is built from TRBV11-2 and TRBJ2-1, with 12 positions matching TRBD2. The J segment lost 7 bases and the V segment lost 5 bases, leaving 9 bases of the junction unmatched. The germline gives CDR1 SGHAT, CDR2 FQNNGV. This CDR3 has 16 residues. CDR3 nucleotides: TGTGCCAGCAGCCCCCAGCTAGCGGGAGGGATAAATGAGCAGTTCTTC. Its protein is CASSPQLAGGINEQFF.

This sequence joins TRBV2 and TRBJ2-3, with D possibly being TRBD2 (6 bases). Germline CDR1 reads SNHLY; CDR2 reads FYNNEI. Trimming shortened V by 10 bases and J by 2 bases, and 16 bases separated the two germline ends. CDR3 length: 14 residues. The CDR3 nucleotides are TGTGCCATCGGAGGGGACCCCCTCACAGATACGCAGTATTTT. This codes for CAIGGDPLTDTQYF. Full variable domain (remainder filled in from reference TRBV2 and TRBJ2-3): EPEVTQTPSHQVTQMGQEVILRCVPISNHLYFYWYRQILGQKVEFLVSFYNNEISEKSEIFDDQFSVERPDGSNFTLKIRSTKLEDSAMYFCAIGGDPLTDTQYFGPGTRLTVL.

The J gene is TRBJ1-2, the V gene TRBV5-1; D possibly corresponds to TRBD1 (6 bases). Germline values: CDR1 SGHRS, CDR2 YFSETQ. V lost 7 bases to trimming and J lost 6 bases, with 16 bases between them. The length of the CDR3 is 13 residues. The CDR3 DNA reads TGCGCCAGCGGATTAGGGGGGGCGGATGGCTACACCTTC. It encodes CASGLGGADGYTF.

The chain combines TRBV28 with TRBJ2-2; 9 positions agree with TRBD2. Trimming cost V 3 bases and J 6 bases; bases outside gene matches: 5. The CDR3 has 15 residues. Per the germline V gene, CDR1 is MDHEN and CDR2 is SYDVKM. The CDR3 sequence: CASSFRGRASGELFF. The CDR3 region has the DNA TGTGCCAGCAGTTTTCGCGGGAGGGCCTCCGGGGAGCTGTTTTTT.

This clone was recorded once. This chain uses TRBV10-3 with TRBJ2-4; D uncertain. CDR1 ENHRY and CDR2 SYGVKD come from the germline V gene. The ends were cut back, 7 bases at V and 6 bases at J, with 16 bases in the middle. This CDR3 has 14 amino acids. The CDR3 nucleotides are TGTGCCATCAAGGCGTCTAGTGTTGCAAACATTCAGTACTTC. It yields the protein CAIKASSVANIQYF.